This entry concerns a single T cell receptor (beta chain). Its antigen remains unidentified. TCRdb keeps only in-frame clones here, not all; method: immunoSEQ multiplex PCR. The profile shows 85,000 to 100,000 clones, approximately 90% of them singletons. Collection occurred without any documented infections or immune events in donors. Trimming took off 2 bases at V and 6 bases at J, with 13 bases between the two ends. CDR1 is SQVTM, CDR2 ANQGSEA, per germline. The CDR3 spans 13 residues. This specimen comes from a study of identifying expanded T cells in peripheral blood. Findings of the study overall: Variance in clone template counts between approximately two-week samples significantly increased with total template count across all healthy donors. Over about two and four weeks, about 15 and 19 clones changed, versus around 1.2 between replicates.

The rearrangement uses TRBV29-1 and TRBJ2-5; tentative D call: TRBD2 (6 bases). Material: blood. The receptor's source is a person aged 18 to 70 in good health. CDR3 coding DNA: TGCAGCGTTGAAAATGGAGGGAGGAAGACCCAGTACTTC. Translation gives CSVENGGRKTQYF.